This TCR beta chain comes out of a study of OX40 agonist ivuxolimab in advanced cancers. Regarding the complete study: Ivuxolimab was an agonistic, fully human IgG2 monoclonal antibody directed against OX40 (CD134), a costimulatory receptor. Intravenous ivuxolimab was administered to patients every 2 weeks at six dose levels: 0.01, 0.1, 0.3, 1.5, 3 and 10 mg/kg. Among the roughly 52 dose-escalation patients, about 19 had hepatocellular carcinoma, roughly 15 melanoma, 9 renal cell carcinoma and 9 head and neck cancer. The dose-escalation cohort was almost 85% male with a mean age of about 65 years, ranging from roughly 23 to 79. Patients were allowed to have had prior anti-PD-1, anti-PD-L1 or anti-CTLA-4 therapy, and about 40% of the dose-escalation patients had been treated with checkpoint inhibitors. Partial responses occurred in three dose-escalation patients: two with cutaneous melanoma and one with hepatocellular carcinoma. Peripheral TCRbeta sequencing was intended to test whether TCR sequence diversity was altered and clonal T-cell expansion was caused by ivuxolimab. The monotherapy dose-escalation portion (N ≈ 50 patients) of the phase I ivuxolimab trial is reported in the paper. Results and caveats for the whole study, not just this receptor: The antigen specificity of the peripheral T cells that underwent clonal expansion was not determined. After ivuxolimab, expanded clones were on average more numerous among CD8+ T cells than among CD4+ T cells. In the 0.1-3.0 mg/kg groups, partial responders had among the lowest normalized peripheral clonal expansion, particularly in CD8+ T cells. Low levels of normalized T-cell clonal expansion were also seen in some patients who did not respond. Clonal expansion of both CD4+ and CD8+ blood T cells was observed from baseline to week 6 at doses 0.1 to 3.0 mg/kg.

Patients with a history of autoimmune disease or receiving systemic immunosuppression were excluded from the trial. Peripheral blood for TCR sequencing was collected from all dose cohorts at baseline, on cycle 4 day 1, and on cycle 7 day 1. Samples were obtained from an open-label, multicenter, first-in-human phase I dose-escalation trial of ivuxolimab. Adults with locally advanced or metastatic melanoma, renal cell carcinoma, hepatocellular carcinoma or head and neck squamous cell carcinoma were enrolled in the trial. Before TCR sequencing, CD4+ and CD8+ T cells were separately sorted from peripheral blood. This clone has a handful of counts. This clone's antigen is unknown. Base quality data are lacking; no much larger clone is found one base away. Genomic DNA was extracted from sorted cells for sequencing of the TCRbeta CDR3 region. The immunoSEQ Assay was used to sequence the TCRbeta CDR3 regions. The clones in this table, taken by TCRdb from immuneACCESS, are in-frame only. Not every clone is retained; where verified, under half of the shortfall comes from an unresolved V gene, and the cause of the rest is unknown. The sample yields roughly 11,000 clones; 77% were counted once. 15% to 20% of the sample is in the top ten clones.

Sequences GTSNPN (CDR1) and SVGIG (CDR2) are obtained from the germline V gene (reference sequence). The CDR3 goes from the cysteine to the phenylalanine over 14 residues. Here the CDR3 DNA is all that survives: 42 bases in frame from base 1. V loses 4 bases at its end and J loses 3 bases; junction bases beyond the gene matches: 9. The rearranged segments are TRBV30 and TRBJ2-7; 7 central bases correspond to TRBD2. The clonotype originates from an adult with an advanced solid tumor such as melanoma, head and neck, liver or kidney cancer. The sequences come from CD4+ or CD8+ T cells sorted from blood, collected in a trial of the OX40 agonist ivuxolimab. The CDR3 reads CAWIKGGDYYEQYF. The nucleotide sequence is TGTGCCTGGATTAAGGGAGGGGATTACTACGAGCAGTACTTC.